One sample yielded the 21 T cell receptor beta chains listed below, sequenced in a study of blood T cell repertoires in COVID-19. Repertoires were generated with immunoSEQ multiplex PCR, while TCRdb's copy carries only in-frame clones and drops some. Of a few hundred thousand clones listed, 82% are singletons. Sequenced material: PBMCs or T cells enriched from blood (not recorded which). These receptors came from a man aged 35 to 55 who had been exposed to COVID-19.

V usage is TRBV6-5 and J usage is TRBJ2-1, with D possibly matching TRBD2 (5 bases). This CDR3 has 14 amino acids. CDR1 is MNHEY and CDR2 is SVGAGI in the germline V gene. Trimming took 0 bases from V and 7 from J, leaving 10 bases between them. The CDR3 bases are TGTGCCAGCAGTTACTCGGGGAGAAGTAATGAGCAGTTCTTC. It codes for CASSYSGRSNEQFF.

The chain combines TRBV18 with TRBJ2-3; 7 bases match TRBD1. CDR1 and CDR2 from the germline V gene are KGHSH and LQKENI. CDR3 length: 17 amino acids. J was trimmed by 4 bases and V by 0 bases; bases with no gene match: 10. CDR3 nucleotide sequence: TGTGCCAGCTCACCACCCCTTGCATCAGGGGGTTCAGATACGCAGTATTTT. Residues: CASSPPLASGGSDTQYF.

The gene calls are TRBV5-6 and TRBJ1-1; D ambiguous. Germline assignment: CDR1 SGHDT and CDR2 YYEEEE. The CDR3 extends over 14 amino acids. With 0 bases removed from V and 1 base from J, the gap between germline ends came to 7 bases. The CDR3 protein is CASSLGVQNTEAFF. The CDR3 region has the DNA TGTGCCAGCAGCTTGGGCGTTCAGAACACTGAAGCTTTCTTT. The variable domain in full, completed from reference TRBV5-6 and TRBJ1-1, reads DAGVTQSPTHLIKTRGQQVTLRCSPKSGHDTVSWYQQALGQGPQFIFQYYEEEERQRGNFPDRFSGHQFPNYSSELNVNALLLGDSALYLCASSLGVQNTEAFFGQGTRLTVV.

The DNA for the CDR3 is TGCGCCAGCAGCTCCCCCGGCTTGGGGACTAGCATGTACGAGCAGTACTTC. Amino acids: CASSSPGLGTSMYEQYF. V usage is TRBV5-1 and J usage is TRBJ2-7; the match to TRBD2 covers 9 bases. There are 17 residues in the CDR3. Per the germline V gene, CDR1 is SGHRS and CDR2 is YFSETQ. V lost 3 bases, J lost 4 bases, and 14 bases stayed unmatched.

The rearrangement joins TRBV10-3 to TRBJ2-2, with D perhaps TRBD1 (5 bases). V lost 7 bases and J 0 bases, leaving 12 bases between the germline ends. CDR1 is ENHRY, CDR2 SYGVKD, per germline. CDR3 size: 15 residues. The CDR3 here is CAITRQGANTGELFF. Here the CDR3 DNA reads TGTGCCATCACGAGGCAGGGCGCGAACACCGGGGAGCTGTTTTTT.

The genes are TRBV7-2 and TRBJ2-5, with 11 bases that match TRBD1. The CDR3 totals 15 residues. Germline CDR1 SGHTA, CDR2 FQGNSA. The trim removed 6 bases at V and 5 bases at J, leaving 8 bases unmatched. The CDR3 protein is CASSPGQGVFETQYF. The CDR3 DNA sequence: TGTGCCAGCAGTCCGGGACAGGGGGTTTTTGAGACCCAGTACTTC.

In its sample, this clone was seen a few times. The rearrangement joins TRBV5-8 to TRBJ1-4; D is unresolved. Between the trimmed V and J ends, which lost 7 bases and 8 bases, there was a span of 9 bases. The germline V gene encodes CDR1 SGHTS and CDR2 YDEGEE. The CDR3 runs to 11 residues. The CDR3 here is CASRGLEKLFF. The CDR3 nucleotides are TGTGCCAGCCGGGGTTTGGAAAAACTGTTTTTT.

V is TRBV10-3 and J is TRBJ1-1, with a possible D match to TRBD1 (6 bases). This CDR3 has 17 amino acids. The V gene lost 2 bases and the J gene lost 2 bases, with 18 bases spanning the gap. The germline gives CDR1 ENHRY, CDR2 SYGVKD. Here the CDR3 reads CAISEGTGRGKNTEAFF. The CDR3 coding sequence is TGTGCCATCAGTGAGGGTACAGGGAGAGGGAAAAACACTGAAGCTTTCTTT.

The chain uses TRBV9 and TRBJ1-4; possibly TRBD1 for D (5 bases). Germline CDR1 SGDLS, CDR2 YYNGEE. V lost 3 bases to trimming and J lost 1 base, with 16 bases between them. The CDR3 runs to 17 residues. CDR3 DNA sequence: TGTGCCAGCAGCGCCCGGGGAGGGGTCGGAACTAATGAAAAACTGTTTTTT. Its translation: CASSARGGVGTNEKLFF.

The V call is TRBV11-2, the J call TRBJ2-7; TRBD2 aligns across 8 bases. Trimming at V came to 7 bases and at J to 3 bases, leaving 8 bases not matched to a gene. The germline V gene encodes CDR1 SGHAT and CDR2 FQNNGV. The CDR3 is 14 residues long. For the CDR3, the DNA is TGTGCCAGCACCGCGACTAGCGTAGACTACGAGCAGTACTTC. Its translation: CASTATSVDYEQYF.

CDR3 nucleotide sequence: TGTGCCAGCAGCCCCAGGGGCCGACTAGCCGATGAGCAGTTCTTC. It is translated as CASSPRGRLADEQFF. This rearrangement joins TRBV7-9 to TRBJ2-1, with D possibly being TRBD2 (7 bases). Germline CDR1 reads SEHNR; CDR2 reads FQNEAQ (reference sequence). This CDR3 spans 15 amino acids. The V gene lost 5 bases and the J gene lost 8 bases, with 19 bases spanning the gap.

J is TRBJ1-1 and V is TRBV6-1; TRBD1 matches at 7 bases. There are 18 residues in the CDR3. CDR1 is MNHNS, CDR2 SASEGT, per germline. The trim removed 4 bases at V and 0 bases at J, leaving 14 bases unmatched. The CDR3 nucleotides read TGTGCCAGCAGTGCTGGGGGTGTGGACAGGACAATGAACACTGAAGCTTTCTTT. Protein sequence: CASSAGGVDRTMNTEAFF.

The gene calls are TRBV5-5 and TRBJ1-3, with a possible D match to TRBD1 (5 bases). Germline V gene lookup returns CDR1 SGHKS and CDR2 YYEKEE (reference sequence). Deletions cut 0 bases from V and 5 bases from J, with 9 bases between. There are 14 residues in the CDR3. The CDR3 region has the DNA TGTGCCAGCAGCTTGGATCAGGGTAGAAACACCATATATTTT. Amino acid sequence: CASSLDQGRNTIYF.

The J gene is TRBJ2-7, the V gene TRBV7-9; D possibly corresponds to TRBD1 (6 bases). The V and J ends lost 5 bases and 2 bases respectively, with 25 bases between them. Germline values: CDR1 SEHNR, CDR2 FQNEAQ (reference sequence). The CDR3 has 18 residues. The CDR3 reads CASSPREVSPGDPYEQYF. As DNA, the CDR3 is TGTGCCAGCAGCCCCCGTGAAGTATCACCAGGGGACCCCTACGAGCAGTACTTC.

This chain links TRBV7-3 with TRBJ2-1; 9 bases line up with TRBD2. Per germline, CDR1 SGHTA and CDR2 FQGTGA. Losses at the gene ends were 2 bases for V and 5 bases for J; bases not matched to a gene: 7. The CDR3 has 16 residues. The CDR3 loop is CASSLGGGRAHNEQFF. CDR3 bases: TGTGCCAGCAGCTTAGGCGGCGGGAGGGCCCACAATGAGCAGTTCTTC.

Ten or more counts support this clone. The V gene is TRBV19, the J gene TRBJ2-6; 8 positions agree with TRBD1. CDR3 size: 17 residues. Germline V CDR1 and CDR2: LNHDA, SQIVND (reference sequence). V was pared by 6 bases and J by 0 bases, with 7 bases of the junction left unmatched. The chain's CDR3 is CASRSGQAVSGANVLTF. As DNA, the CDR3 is TGTGCCAGTAGATCGGGACAGGCCGTCTCTGGGGCCAACGTCCTGACTTTC.

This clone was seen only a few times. The CDR3 DNA follows: TGCAGCGTTCCGGGAGTACCCTATGGCTACACCTTC. Translation: CSVPGVPYGYTF. The chain links TRBV29-1 to TRBJ1-2; no clear D gene. The CDR3 runs to 12 residues. V lost 5 bases, J lost 4 bases, and 11 bases lay in between. Looked up from germline, CDR1 is SQVTM and CDR2 is ANQGSEA.

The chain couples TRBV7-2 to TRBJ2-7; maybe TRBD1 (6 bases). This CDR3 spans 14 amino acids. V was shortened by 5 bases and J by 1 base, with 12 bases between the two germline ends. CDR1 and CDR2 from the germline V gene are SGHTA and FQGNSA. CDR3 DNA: TGTGCCAGCAGCATTAAGGGGGTATCCTACGAGCAGTACTTC. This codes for CASSIKGVSYEQYF.

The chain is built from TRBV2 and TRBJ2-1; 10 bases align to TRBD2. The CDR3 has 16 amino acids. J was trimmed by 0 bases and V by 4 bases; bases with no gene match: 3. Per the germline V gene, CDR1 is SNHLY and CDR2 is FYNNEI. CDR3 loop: CASSGLAGASYNEQFF. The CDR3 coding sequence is TGTGCCAGCAGTGGGCTAGCGGGAGCCTCCTACAATGAGCAGTTCTTC.

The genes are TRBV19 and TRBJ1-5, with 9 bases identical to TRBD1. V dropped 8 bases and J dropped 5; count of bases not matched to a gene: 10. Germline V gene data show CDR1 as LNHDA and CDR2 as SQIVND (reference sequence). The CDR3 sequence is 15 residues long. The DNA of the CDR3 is TGTGCCAGTCGATCGATGGGACAGGGCGATCAGCCCCAGCATTTT. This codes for CASRSMGQGDQPQHF.

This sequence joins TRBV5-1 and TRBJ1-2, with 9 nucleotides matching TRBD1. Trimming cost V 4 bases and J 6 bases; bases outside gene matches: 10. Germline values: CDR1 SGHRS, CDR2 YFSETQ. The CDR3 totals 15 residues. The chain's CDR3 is CASSVVPGQGNGYTF. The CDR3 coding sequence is TGCGCCAGCAGCGTAGTTCCGGGACAGGGTAATGGCTACACCTTC.